The 22 T cell receptor beta chains in this list originate from one sample, sequenced in a study of CD8 T cells in Susac syndrome (dated by TCRdb to the late 2010s). The protocol used for the library was the immunoSEQ multiplex PCR assay. RNA was extracted using the RNeasy kit, and about 0.45 to 1 ug of the RNA was reverse transcribed with random hexamers. TCRdb's own reprocessing of the public reads used fastp at Q25 and MiXCR and kept productive beta chains. Under each unique CDR3 protein, matching rows form one entry showing the most common genes and DNA. The sample records about 85,000 distinct CDR3 sequences, 94% of which are singletons. About 0.3% of the sample goes to the ten largest clones. Input material: CD8+ T cells from PBMCs. The receptor source for this set is a human donor in good health.

This clonotype appeared once. The J gene is TRBJ2-4, the V gene TRBV5-1; TRBD2 matches 10 bases. This CDR3 has 17 residues. Germline V gives CDR1 SGHRS, CDR2 YFSETQ. V trimming: 0 bases; J trimming: 6 bases; junction bases outside the gene matches: 9. The CDR3 region is CASSLGLAGGGLNIQYF. CDR3 DNA sequence: TGCGCCAGCAGCTTGGGACTAGCGGGCGGGGGCCTAAACATTCAGTACTTC.

The rearrangement joins TRBV16 to TRBJ2-4, with D possibly being TRBD2 (5 bases). CDR3 length: 14 amino acids. Trimming stripped 10 bases from V and 1 base from J, with 14 bases between. CDR1 and CDR2 (germline): KGHSY, FQNENV. CDR3 region: CATRTGSAKNIQYF. The CDR3 nucleotides are TGTGCCACCCGAACGGGGTCGGCCAAAAACATTCAGTACTTC.

The chain uses TRBV20-1 and TRBJ2-7; D is unclear. CDR1 is DFQATT and CDR2 is SNEGSKA in the germline V gene (reference sequence). The CDR3 spans 13 residues. V was trimmed by 0 bases and J by 3 bases, leaving 9 bases between them. The DNA for the CDR3 is TGCAGTGCTAGAGACGGCCGCGGCTACGAGCAGTACTTC. It codes for CSARDGRGYEQYF.

This chain joins TRBV12-3 or TRBV12-4 and TRBJ1-1; D uncertain. Trimming pared 5 bases from V and 5 bases from J, leaving 12 bases between. This CDR3 comprises 13 residues. This CDR3 is CASSPPGRTEAFF. The CDR3 DNA reads TGTGCCAGCAGTCCGCCGGGGAGGACTGAAGCTTTCTTT.

CDR3 nucleotides: TGCAGTGCTAGTTATAGCATCCAAGAGACCCAGTACTTC. It yields the protein CSASYSIQETQYF. The rearrangement links TRBV20-1 to TRBJ2-5; D not certain. Deletions cut 3 bases from V and 1 base from J, with 9 bases between. The CDR3 spans 13 residues. Per germline, CDR1 DFQATT and CDR2 SNEGSKA (reference sequence).

J is TRBJ2-2 and V is TRBV5-6; D is uncertain. Germline CDR1 SGHDT, CDR2 YYEEEE. The CDR3 totals 14 residues. The ends were cut back, 4 bases at V and 6 bases at J, with 13 bases in the middle. The CDR3 here is CASSPVFGSGELFF. The CDR3 region has the DNA TGTGCCAGCAGCCCCGTGTTCGGTTCCGGGGAGCTGTTTTTT.

The chain couples TRBV24-1 to TRBJ2-2, with TRBD2 matching 8 bases. CDR3 length: 15 residues. Trimming cost V 1 base and J 3 bases; bases outside gene matches: 0. Per the germline V gene, CDR1 is KGHDR and CDR2 is SFDVKD. CDR3 amino acids: CATSDLLADTGELFF. As DNA, the CDR3 is TGTGCCACCAGTGATTTACTAGCGGACACCGGGGAGCTGTTTTTT.

CDR3 residues: CASSSGHNEQYV. The CDR3 bases are TGTGCCAGCAGCTCGGGACATAACGAGCAGTACGTC. This sequence joins TRBV12-3 or TRBV12-4 and TRBJ2-7, with D possibly matching TRBD1 (6 bases). This CDR3 spans 12 amino acids. V lost 6 bases and J 5 bases, leaving 11 bases between the germline ends.

This chain connects TRBV6-4 to TRBJ1-6; D remains ambiguous. CDR1 and CDR2 from the germline V gene are MRHNA and SNTAGT. V was shortened by 0 bases and J by 10 bases, with 22 bases between the two germline ends. This CDR3 contains 18 residues. The chain's CDR3 is CASSDSLGLPTIRSPLHF. CDR3 nucleotides: TGTGCCAGCAGTGACTCCTTAGGACTCCCAACCATACGGTCACCCCTCCACTTT.

The rearrangement uses TRBV20-1 and TRBJ2-2, with TRBD2 identical over 8 bases. Germline lookup yields CDR1 DFQATT and CDR2 SNEGSKA (reference sequence). The CDR3 totals 16 residues. J gave up 2 bases and V 0 bases, and 5 bases lay outside the gene matches. The CDR3 coding sequence is TGCAGTGCTAGAGATCGTACTAGCGGAAACACCGGGGAGCTGTTTTTT. Protein: CSARDRTSGNTGELFF.

The V and J genes are TRBV23-1 and TRBJ2-1; D is ambiguous. TRBV23-1 is an ORF for which the function is uncertain. V gave up 7 bases and J gave up 6 bases, with 7 bases separating them. This CDR3 comprises 11 residues. The CDR3 region is CASIHCNEQFF. CDR3 nucleotide sequence: TGCGCCAGCATCCATTGCAATGAGCAGTTCTTC.

The rearrangement links TRBV3-1 to TRBJ2-5; D is possibly TRBD1 (5 bases). Deletions cut 1 base from V and 5 bases from J, with 11 bases between. Germline values: CDR1 LGHDT, CDR2 YNNKEL (reference sequence). The CDR3 spans 14 residues. This CDR3 reads CASSQVVGAETQYF. The CDR3 DNA reads TGTGCCAGCAGCCAAGTTGTAGGGGCCGAGACCCAGTACTTC.

The rearrangement joins TRBV27 to TRBJ2-2; D possibly corresponds to TRBD2 (5 bases). Looked up from germline, CDR1 is MNHEY and CDR2 is SMNVEV (reference sequence). V was cut by 4 bases and J by 7 bases, with 10 bases left in between. The CDR3 length is 13 residues. The chain's CDR3 is CASSSRGFGELFF. CDR3 coding DNA: TGTGCCAGCAGTTCTCGGGGTTTCGGGGAGCTGTTTTTT.

The chain recombines TRBV20-1 with TRBJ2-1; 7 positions match TRBD2. Germline assignment: CDR1 DFQATT and CDR2 SNEGSKA (reference sequence). Trimming removed 6 bases from V and 4 bases from J; junction bases left unmatched: 12. CDR3 size: 15 residues. The CDR3 is CSAPVAGEGYNEQFF. In DNA, the CDR3 is TGCAGTGCCCCGGTGGCGGGAGAAGGTTACAATGAGCAGTTCTTC.

V and J are TRBV7-9 and TRBJ1-1, with D unclear. The CDR3 is 12 residues long. Germline CDR1 SEHNR, CDR2 FQNEAQ (reference sequence). Trimming removed 2 bases at V and 4 bases at J, with 5 bases between. The CDR3 nucleotides read TGTGCCAGCAGCTTAATAAGCACTGAAGCTTTCTTT. Translated, it gives CASSLISTEAFF. The full variable domain, completed using reference TRBV7-9 and TRBJ1-1, is DTGVSQNPRHKITKRGQNVTFRCDPISEHNRLYWYRQTLGQGPEFLTYFQNEAQLEKSRLLSDRFSAERPKGSFSTLEIQRTEQGDSAMYLCASSLISTEAFFGQGTRLTVV.

The rearrangement uses TRBV6-4 and TRBJ2-7; 9 bases match TRBD1. V dropped 3 bases and J dropped 3; count of bases not matched to a gene: 0. Germline V gives CDR1 MRHNA, CDR2 SNTAGT. CDR3 size: 13 residues. CDR3: CASSEDRGYEQYF. The CDR3 DNA reads TGTGCCAGCAGTGAGGACAGGGGCTACGAGCAGTACTTC.

This chain connects TRBV18 to TRBJ2-3, with 7 bases aligning to TRBD2. The CDR3 runs to 14 residues. Germline CDR1 KGHSH, CDR2 LQKENI. Trimming removed 6 bases from V and 1 base from J; junction bases left unmatched: 4. The CDR3 nucleotides read TGTGCCAGCTCCCTGGGGGGGGGCACAGATACGCAGTATTTT. Protein: CASSLGGGTDTQYF.

The chain carries TRBV3-1 and TRBJ2-7, with a possible D match to TRBD1 (6 bases). Germline V gene lookup returns CDR1 LGHDT and CDR2 YNNKEL (reference sequence). The CDR3 totals 15 residues. Trimming removed 1 base from V and 2 bases from J, with 12 bases in between. Here the CDR3 DNA reads TGTGCCAGCAGCCAAGGGCAGGGGACCCCCTACGAGCAGTACGTC. Translation: CASSQGQGTPYEQYV.

The chain combines TRBV7-2 with TRBJ2-3; no clear D gene. The V gene lost 1 base and the J gene lost 2 bases, with 7 bases spanning the gap. In germline, CDR1 is SGHTA, CDR2 FQGNSA. This CDR3 contains 14 residues. The DNA of the CDR3 is TGTGCCAGCAGCTTAGTACACCCCACAGATACGCAGTATTTT. Amino acid sequence: CASSLVHPTDTQYF. Together with reference TRBV7-2 and TRBJ2-3, the CDR3 gives the full variable domain: GAGVSQSPSNKVTEKGKDVELRCDPISGHTALYWYRQSLGQGLEFLIYFQGNSAPDKSGLPSDRFSAERTGGSVSTLTIQRTQQEDSAVYLCASSLVHPTDTQYFGPGTRLTVL.

CDR3 residues: CASSQVWNTGELFF. The DNA of the CDR3 is TGCGCCAGCAGCCAAGTCTGGAACACCGGGGAGCTGTTTTTT. The chain is built from TRBV4-3 and TRBJ2-2, with unresolved D. There are 14 residues in the CDR3. The germline V and J ends were trimmed by 1 base and 1 base, with 4 bases remaining between them. From germline, CDR1 is LGHNA and CDR2 YSLEER.

The chain is built from TRBV4-2 and TRBJ1-1, with 9 bases matching TRBD1. Germline V gene lookup returns CDR1 LGHNA and CDR2 YNFKEQ. The CDR3 covers 15 residues. V lost 3 bases and J lost 4; bases outside the gene matches: 6. DNA of the CDR3: TGTGCCAGCAGCCACCCCCAGACAGGGGGCACTGAAGCTTTCTTT. Encoded protein: CASSHPQTGGTEAFF.

The chain employs TRBV25-1 and TRBJ1-2; no clear D gene. CDR1 is MGHDK, CDR2 SYGVNS, per germline. The CDR3 loop spans 15 amino acids. Trimming pared 3 bases from V and 4 bases from J, leaving 15 bases between. The CDR3 coding sequence is TGTGCCAGCAGTGAGGGCATCAATCCTCTCTATGGCTACACCTTC. Translated, it gives CASSEGINPLYGYTF.